The text below deals with one TCR beta chain. Its antigen target is currently unknown. Base qualities are missing; no much larger clone stands one base away. As encoded in the germline V gene (reference sequence), CDR1 is SEHNR while CDR2 is FQNEAQ. Trimming costs V 7 bases and J 6 bases, and their ends lie 15 bases apart. The CDR3, cysteine through phenylalanine, is 13 amino acids long. Of all the DNA, just the CDR3 is kept, 39 bases in frame from base 1. The data stem from a study of post-analysis software for immune sequencing data (dated by TCRdb to 2014 to 2015). Regarding the study in general: Disease courses on record covered relapsing-remitting, secondary progressive and progressive-relapsing multiple sclerosis, though some patients had no subtype annotation. The multiple sclerosis patient repertoires were compared with more than 9 previously published healthy control repertoires from donors aged 6 to 25 years. A subset of samples was prepared in parallel using single-end sample barcoding, then pooled and co-amplified after Illumina adapter ligation.

Broad study findings and their caveats: Significantly higher frequencies in patients than in controls were found for roughly 5 TRBV segments, including TRBV5-6, TRBV5-1 and TRBV20-1. The multiple sclerosis patient group was slightly younger than the control group. Significantly lower normalized Chao1 diversity was found in multiple sclerosis patients than in controls, suggesting substantial peripheral T-cell clonal expansion. Direct clustering with F measure revealed strong co-clustering of samples prepared in the same batch, which led to a batch-effect correction.

TCR beta repertoires were profiled from peripheral blood of 10 to 15 young patients with multiple sclerosis to demonstrate the VDJtools post-analysis software. The multiple sclerosis patients were children and adolescents between about 6 and 15 years of age. Receptors were amplified or captured by PCR. Sequencing relied on an Illumina HiSeq 2500. Unique molecular identifiers were incorporated into TCR beta cDNA libraries to reduce PCR and sequencing biases. Every 1 to 10 million input T cells yielded roughly 500,000 cDNA molecules, meaning each molecule approximated one T cell. The patient libraries were prepared and sequenced using the same protocol as the earlier healthy control dataset. Within a given batch, samples were prepared together, multiplexed and sequenced on the same HiSeq lane. The study's own analysis went as follows. MIGEC handled the raw barcoded reads, throwing out single-read molecular identifier groups before consensus assembly and CDR3 extraction. VDJtools was used for post-analysis of the clonotype tables, and diversity was normalized by down-sampling every dataset to the size of the smallest sample. In repertoire overlap clustering, CDR3 amino acid sequences, but not nucleotide sequences, were matched to correct batch-related cross-sample contamination. The public sequencing data were trimmed at Q25 with fastp and processed into clonotypes with MiXCR by TCRdb, which kept only in-frame beta chains. A single entry per CDR3 protein holds the most common genes and DNA from its merged rows. The authors' filters were not applied to this entry. In this sample the table shows roughly 650,000 distinct CDR3 sequences, 55% to 60% of which occur a single time. Approximately 11% of the sample is held by the ten biggest clonotypes.

Sequencing was carried out using blood. This receptor was identified in a girl aged 2 to 9 with multiple sclerosis. The V and J segments used are TRBV7-9 and TRBJ1-1, with the D gene call left open. The CDR3 region: CASTQGFFPEAFF. The bases read TGTGCCAGCACCCAAGGCTTCTTCCCTGAAGCTTTCTTT.